The clone carrying this T cell receptor beta chain showed up just a few times. Germline V gene data show CDR1 as LGHNA and CDR2 as YSLEER. Between the trimmed V and J ends, which lost 4 bases and 5 bases, there was a span of 12 bases. The CDR3 sequence is 14 residues long. Some clones are missing from TCRdb's copy, which holds only in-frame ones; the method was immunoSEQ multiplex PCR. Found here are about 12,000 clones, under 45% of them singletons; the top ten hold roughly 3.2%. This specimen comes from a study of graft-versus-host responses after intestinal transplantation. Labeling with CFSE marked roughly 200,000 responder cells, which were plated with roughly 200,000 irradiated, violet-dye-labeled stimulator cells. Regarding the study as a whole: GvH clonotypes were identified within recipient marrow, with a subset emerging first in ileum or blood.

This material consisted of alloreactive CD8+ T cells from a mixed lymphocyte reaction culture, taken before intestinal transplant. The subset here: CFSE-low proliferating T cells sorted from roughly 6-day pre-transplant mixed lymphocyte reaction (GvH or HvG direction). The origin of this receptor is a human patient who received an intestinal transplant. The genes are TRBV4-3 and TRBJ2-1; D perhaps matches TRBD1 (7 bases). The CDR3 here is CASSRGTADNEQFF. The CDR3 region has the DNA TGCGCCAGCAGCCGCGGGACAGCCGACAATGAGCAGTTCTTC.